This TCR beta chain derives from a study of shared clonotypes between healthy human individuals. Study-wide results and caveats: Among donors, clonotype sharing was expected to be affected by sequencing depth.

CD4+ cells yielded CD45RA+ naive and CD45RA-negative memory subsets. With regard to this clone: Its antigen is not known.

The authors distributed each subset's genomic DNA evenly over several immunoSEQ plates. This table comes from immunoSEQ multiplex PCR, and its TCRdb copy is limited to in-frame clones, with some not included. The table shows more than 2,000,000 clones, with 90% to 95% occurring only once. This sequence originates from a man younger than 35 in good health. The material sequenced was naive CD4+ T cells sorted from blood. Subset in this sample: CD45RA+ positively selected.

The DNA of the CDR3 is TGTGCCAGCAGCGACCGGGACAGACAAAATTCACCCCTCCACTTT. It codes for CASSDRDRQNSPLHF. The chain has TRBV9 and TRBJ1-6; 7 bases are a match to TRBD1. The CDR3 spans 15 residues. The germline CDR1 and CDR2 sequences are SGDLS and YYNGEE. J gave up 7 bases and V 3 bases, and 7 bases lay outside the gene matches.